This T cell receptor (beta chain) was captured by sequencing in a study of shared clonotypes between healthy human individuals. Across the whole study: Ranging from 18 to 49 in age, donors were two women and three men. Every donor yielded three CD4 naive, three CD4 memory, two CD8 naive and one CD8 memory plate. Study-level findings and limits: Estimated richness values were generally larger in naive subsets than in memory subsets. Sorted-subset sequencing was shown by rarefaction to be incomplete despite large depth.

CD45RO negativity and positive selection for CCR7 defined naive CD8 cells, a population that excluded terminally differentiated effector memory CD45RA+ cells. Germline V gene lookup returns CDR1 MNHEY and CDR2 SMNVEV (reference sequence). V dropped 4 bases and J dropped 3 bases, with 13 bases sitting between them. This CDR3 has 14 amino acids. Data came from immunoSEQ multiplex PCR; TCRdb stores just in-frame clones and leaves some out. The repertoire holds hundreds of thousands of clones, with around 96% as singletons. Details on this clone: Antigen unknown.

Sequencing used naive CD8+ T cells sorted from blood. The chain links TRBV27 to TRBJ2-7; D gene uncertain. The clonotype originates from a woman aged 25 to 39 in good health. The CDR3 reads CASSSHYVDYEQYF. CDR3 nucleotide sequence: TGTGCCAGCAGTTCTCACTACGTGGACTACGAGCAGTACTTC.